What follows are 14 T cell receptor beta chains derived from one specimen sequenced in a study of T cell changes during pregnancy in multiple sclerosis. The protocol was immunoSEQ multiplex PCR, while the TCRdb copy is restricted to in-frame clones and leaves out a portion. This sample carries tens of thousands of clones, less than 90% of them seen once, and the ten largest clones take 3% to 3.5%. This sample comprised peripheral blood, obtained before pregnancy. The receptors stem from a female donor with multiple sclerosis, enrolled in a pregnancy study.

The rearrangement joins TRBV29-1 to TRBJ1-2, with D perhaps TRBD1 (6 bases). This CDR3 comprises 14 residues. CDR1 SQVTM and CDR2 ANQGSEA come from the germline V gene. The V end lost 6 bases, the J end lost 1 base, and 15 bases lay between the germline ends. The CDR3 reads CSVDRQDRNYGYTF. The CDR3 coding sequence is TGCAGCGTGGACCGACAGGATCGTAACTATGGCTACACCTTC. Drawing the rest from reference TRBV29-1 and TRBJ1-2, the complete variable domain is SAVISQKPSRDICQRGTSLTIQCQVDSQVTMMFWYRQQPGQSLTLIATANQGSEATYESGFVIDKFPISRPNLTFSTLTVSNMSPEDSSIYLCSVDRQDRNYGYTFGSGTRLTVV.

The DNA for the CDR3 is TGCAGTGCCGGCCCGGGAGATACGCAGTATTTT. Its protein is CSAGPGDTQYF. The V gene is TRBV20-1, the J gene TRBJ2-3; D is undetermined. There are 11 residues in the CDR3. V was clipped by 6 bases and J by 5 bases, with 9 bases between them. The V gene's germline CDR1 is DFQATT and CDR2 SNEGSKA (reference sequence).

This rearrangement joins TRBV30 to TRBJ2-3; 7 bases map to TRBD1. The germline gives CDR1 GTSNPN, CDR2 SVGIG (reference sequence). The CDR3 has 14 residues. V gave up 3 bases and J gave up 0 bases; unmatched junction bases: 3. The CDR3 region is CAWSGQASTDTQYF. In nucleotides, the CDR3 is TGTGCCTGGAGCGGACAGGCTAGCACAGATACGCAGTATTTT.

The chain joins TRBV5-1 to TRBJ2-3, with D possibly being TRBD1 (6 bases). V lost 1 base and J 2 bases, leaving 14 bases between the germline ends. Germline CDR1 is SGHRS and CDR2 is YFSETQ. CDR3 length: 16 residues. As DNA, the CDR3 is TGCGCCAGCAGCTTGCCCCGGGACACTGCCACAGATACGCAGTATTTT. Translated: CASSLPRDTATDTQYF.

The J gene is TRBJ2-3, the V gene TRBV6-5, with TRBD2 identical over 7 bases. CDR3 length equals 15 residues. Germline CDR1 reads MNHEY; CDR2 reads SVGAGI. V lost 6 bases to trimming and J lost 2 bases; unmatched junction nucleotides: 8. The CDR3 bases are TGTGCCAGCAGGAGGGCGCTAGCGGTCACAGATACGCAGTATTTT. Translating gives CASRRALAVTDTQYF.

This clone has just a few counts. The chain links TRBV4-2 to TRBJ2-7; D is unclear. The CDR3 runs to 14 residues. V lost 1 base and J 7 bases, leaving 14 bases between the germline ends. CDR1 is LGHNA, CDR2 YNFKEQ, per germline. The CDR3: CASSQAVDLREQYF. The CDR3 DNA follows: TGTGCCAGCAGCCAAGCGGTCGACTTACGAGAGCAGTACTTC.

CDR3 sequence (DNA): TGTGCCAGCAGTGACCCAACTAGCGGGGGGGCTTCTGTGCAGTTCTTC. Translation gives CASSDPTSGGASVQFF. The rearrangement joins TRBV6-4 to TRBJ2-1, with 13 bases that match TRBD2. The CDR3 spans 16 residues. J was trimmed by 12 bases and V by 2 bases; bases with no gene match: 10. In germline, CDR1 is MRHNA, CDR2 SNTAGT.

The chain's CDR3 is CASSFGQGIEKLFF. The DNA of the CDR3 is TGTGCCAGCAGCTTCGGACAGGGGATTGAAAAACTGTTTTTT. The V and J genes are TRBV7-9 and TRBJ1-4; 9 bases are a match to TRBD1. Germline V gene sequence: CDR1 SEHNR, CDR2 FQNEAQ (reference sequence). V gave up 3 bases and J gave up 7 bases; unmatched junction bases: 3. CDR3 size: 14 residues.

This chain links TRBV7-2 with TRBJ2-7; maybe TRBD1 (6 bases). Germline-derived CDR1 and CDR2 are SGHTA and FQGNSA. The CDR3 runs 14 residues. The germline V and J ends were trimmed by 5 bases and 7 bases, with 18 bases remaining between them. The DNA of the CDR3 is TGTGCCAGCAGCGCCCAGGGGTCCCGCGGAGAGCAGTACTTC. Its translation: CASSAQGSRGEQYF.

V usage is TRBV6-1 and J usage is TRBJ1-2; no firm D call. V lost 1 base and J lost 3, with 6 bases in between. CDR1 MNHNS and CDR2 SASEGT come from the germline V gene. This CDR3 has 13 amino acids. CDR3 sequence reads: CASSEGVDYGYTF. CDR3 sequence (DNA): TGTGCCAGCAGTGAAGGAGTGGACTATGGCTACACCTTC.

The CDR3 spells CASSHPAENTEAFF. CDR3 DNA sequence: TGCGCCAGCAGCCATCCGGCGGAGAACACTGAAGCTTTCTTT. The rearrangement joins TRBV4-1 to TRBJ1-1, with D uncertain. The CDR3 runs 14 residues. CDR1 MGHRA and CDR2 YSYEKL come from the germline V gene. V lost 3 bases and J lost 1, with 9 bases in between.

This clone was observed a single time. This chain uses TRBV7-9 with TRBJ2-7; 10 bases agree with TRBD1. V shed 5 bases, J shed 0 bases, and the junction held 7 bases outside the gene matches. The germline V gene encodes CDR1 SEHNR and CDR2 FQNEAQ (reference sequence). The CDR3 is 16 residues long. The CDR3 here is CASSPLDRGSSYEQYF. For the CDR3, the DNA is TGTGCCAGCAGCCCTCTGGACAGGGGGAGCTCCTACGAGCAGTACTTC.

This chain connects TRBV30 to TRBJ2-3, with a weak D call TRBD2 (5 bases). Deletions cut 2 bases from V and 2 bases from J, with 8 bases between. The CDR3 consists of 13 residues. Germline-derived CDR1 and CDR2 are GTSNPN and SVGIG (reference sequence). CDR3 protein: CAWSTGNTDTQYF. CDR3 sequence (DNA): TGTGCCTGGAGTACGGGAAACACAGATACGCAGTATTTT.

This chain joins TRBV10-3 and TRBJ1-5, with a weak D call TRBD1 (6 bases). CDR3 size: 15 residues. V was cut by 2 bases and J by 5 bases, with 13 bases left in between. Looked up from germline, CDR1 is ENHRY and CDR2 is SYGVKD. CDR3 sequence (DNA): TGTGCCATCAGTGAGCAGGGGAGTCGCGATCAGCCCCAGCATTTT. It is translated as CAISEQGSRDQPQHF.